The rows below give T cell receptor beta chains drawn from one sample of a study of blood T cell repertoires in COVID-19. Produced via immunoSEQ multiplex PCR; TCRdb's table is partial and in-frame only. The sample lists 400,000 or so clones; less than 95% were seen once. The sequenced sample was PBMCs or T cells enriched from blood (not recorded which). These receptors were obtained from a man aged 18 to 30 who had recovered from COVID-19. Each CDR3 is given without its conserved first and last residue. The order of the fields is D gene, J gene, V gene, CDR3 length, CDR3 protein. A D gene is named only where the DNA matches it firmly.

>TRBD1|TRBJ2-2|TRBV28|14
ASLQNRGHRTGELF
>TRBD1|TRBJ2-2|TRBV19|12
ASTNRGDTGELF
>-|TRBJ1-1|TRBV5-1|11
ASSFRENTEAF
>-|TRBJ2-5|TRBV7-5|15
VRSLVSLPHRKETQY
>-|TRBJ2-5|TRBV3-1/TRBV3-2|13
ASSQGTGYQETQY
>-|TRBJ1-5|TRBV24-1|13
ATRQEIDSNQPQH
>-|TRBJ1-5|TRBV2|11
ASSAGLNQPQH
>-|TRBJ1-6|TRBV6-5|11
ASRPESNSPLH
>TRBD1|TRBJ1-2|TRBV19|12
ASSDPGQAYGYT
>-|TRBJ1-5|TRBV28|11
GSDPGGSQPQH
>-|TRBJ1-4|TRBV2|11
ATAGGSNEKLF
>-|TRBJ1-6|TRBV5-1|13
ASSGRAGGDSPLH
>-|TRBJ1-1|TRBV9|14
ASSALYIAMNTEAF
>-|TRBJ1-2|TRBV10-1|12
ASSESGQNYGYT
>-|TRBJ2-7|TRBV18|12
ASSPPDTTYEQY
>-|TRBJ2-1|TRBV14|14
ASSQDPAYSYNEQF
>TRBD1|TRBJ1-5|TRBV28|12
ANSRGAGNQPQH
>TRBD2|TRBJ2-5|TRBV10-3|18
AISAGTSGRAFYRPETQY
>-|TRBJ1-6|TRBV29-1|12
AVTGGVYNSPLH
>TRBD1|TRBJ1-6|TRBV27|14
ASSLQRTGYNSPLH
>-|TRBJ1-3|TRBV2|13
ASSESAAAGNTIY
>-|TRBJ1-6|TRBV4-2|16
ASRPLLDRSSYNSPLH
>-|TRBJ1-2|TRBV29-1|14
SVVNRLADYYSGYT
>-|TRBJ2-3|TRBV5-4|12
ASNPTANTDTQY
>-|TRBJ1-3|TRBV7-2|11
ASSPDSGNTIY
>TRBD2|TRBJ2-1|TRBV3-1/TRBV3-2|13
ASSSTSGSKDEQF
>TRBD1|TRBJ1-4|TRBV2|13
ASSETGPTNEKLF
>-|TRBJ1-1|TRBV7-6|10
ASSFPGSEAF
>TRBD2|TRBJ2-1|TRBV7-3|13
ASSFGLAGGGEQF
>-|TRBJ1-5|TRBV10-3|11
AISDPDSQPQH
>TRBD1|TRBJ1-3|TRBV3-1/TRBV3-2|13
ASSRTGQGANTIY
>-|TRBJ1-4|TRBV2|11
ASMGGTNEKLF
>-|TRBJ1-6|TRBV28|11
ASDDSNNSPLH
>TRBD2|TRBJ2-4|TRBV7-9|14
ASSWLQREGENIQY
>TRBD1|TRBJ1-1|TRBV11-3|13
ASSLGQGENTEAF
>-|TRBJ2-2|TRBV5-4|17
ASSLGNRGQGIGTGELF
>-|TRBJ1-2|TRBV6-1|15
ASSEALSGQKNYGYT
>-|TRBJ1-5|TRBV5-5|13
ASSYDPIANQPQH
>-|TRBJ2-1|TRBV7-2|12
ASSFDGTYNEQF
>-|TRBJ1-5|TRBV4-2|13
ASSSSGSSNQPQH
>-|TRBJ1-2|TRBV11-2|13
ASRVRGSSNYGYT